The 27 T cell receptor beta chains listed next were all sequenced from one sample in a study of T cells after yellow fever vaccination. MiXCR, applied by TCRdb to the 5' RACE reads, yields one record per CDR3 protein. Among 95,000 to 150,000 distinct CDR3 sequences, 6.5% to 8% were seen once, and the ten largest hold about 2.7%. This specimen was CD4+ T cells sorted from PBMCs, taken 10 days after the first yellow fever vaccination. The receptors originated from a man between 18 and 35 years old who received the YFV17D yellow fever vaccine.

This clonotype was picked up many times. The CDR3 DNA reads TGTGCCAGCAGTACACTAAGCACAGATACGCAGTATTTT. Its protein is CASSTLSTDTQYF. J is TRBJ2-3 and V is TRBV12-3 or TRBV12-4, with D uncertain. The length of the CDR3 is 13 residues. Deletions cut 5 bases from V and 0 bases from J, with 6 bases between.

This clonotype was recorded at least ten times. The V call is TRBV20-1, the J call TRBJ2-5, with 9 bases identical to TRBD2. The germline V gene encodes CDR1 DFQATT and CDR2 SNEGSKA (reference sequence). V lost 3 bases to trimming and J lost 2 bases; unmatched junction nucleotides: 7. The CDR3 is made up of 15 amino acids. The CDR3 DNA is TGCAGTGCTAGGAATAGCGGGGGCTCTCAAGAGACCCAGTACTTC. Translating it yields CSARNSGGSQETQYF.

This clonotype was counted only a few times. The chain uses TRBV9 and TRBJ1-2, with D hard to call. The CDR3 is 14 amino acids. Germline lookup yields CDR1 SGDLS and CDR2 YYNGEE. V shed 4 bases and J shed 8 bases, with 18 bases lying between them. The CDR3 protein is CASSTGVPRGGYTF. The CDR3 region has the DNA TGTGCCAGCAGCACCGGGGTCCCCCGCGGAGGCTACACCTTC.

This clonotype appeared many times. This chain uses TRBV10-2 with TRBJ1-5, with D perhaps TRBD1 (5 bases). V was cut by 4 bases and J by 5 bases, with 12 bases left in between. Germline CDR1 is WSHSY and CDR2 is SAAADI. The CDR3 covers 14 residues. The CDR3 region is CASSGDGVDQPQHF. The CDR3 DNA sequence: TGCGCCAGCAGTGGGGACGGGGTGGATCAGCCCCAGCATTTT.

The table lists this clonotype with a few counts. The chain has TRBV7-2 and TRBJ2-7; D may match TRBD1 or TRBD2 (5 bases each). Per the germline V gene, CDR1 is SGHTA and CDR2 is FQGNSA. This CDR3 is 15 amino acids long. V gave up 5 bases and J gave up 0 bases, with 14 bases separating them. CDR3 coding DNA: TGTGCCAGCAGCCCGAGAGGGGCCAGCTCCTACGAGCAGTACTTC. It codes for CASSPRGASSYEQYF.

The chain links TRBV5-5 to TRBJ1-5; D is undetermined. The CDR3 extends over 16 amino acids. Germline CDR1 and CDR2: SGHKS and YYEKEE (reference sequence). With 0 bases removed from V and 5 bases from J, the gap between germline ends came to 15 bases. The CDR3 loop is CASSLDLGRVDQPQHF. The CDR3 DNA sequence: TGTGCCAGCAGCTTGGATCTGGGCAGAGTTGATCAGCCCCAGCATTTT.

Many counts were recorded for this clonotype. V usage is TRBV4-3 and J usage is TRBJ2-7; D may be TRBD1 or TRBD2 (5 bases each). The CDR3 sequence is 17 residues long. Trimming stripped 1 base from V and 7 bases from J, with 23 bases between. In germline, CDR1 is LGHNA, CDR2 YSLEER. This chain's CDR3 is CASSQAASGTIMREQYF. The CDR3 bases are TGCGCCAGCAGCCAAGCGGCTTCCGGGACCATTATGAGGGAGCAGTACTTC.

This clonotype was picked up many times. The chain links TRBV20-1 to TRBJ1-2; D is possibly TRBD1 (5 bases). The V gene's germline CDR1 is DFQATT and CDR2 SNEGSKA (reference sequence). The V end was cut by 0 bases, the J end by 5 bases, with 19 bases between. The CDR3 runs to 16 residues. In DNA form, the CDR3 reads TGCAGTGCTAGAGAGATACGTGGAGGGGCGCGGTATGGCTACACCTTC. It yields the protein CSAREIRGGARYGYTF.

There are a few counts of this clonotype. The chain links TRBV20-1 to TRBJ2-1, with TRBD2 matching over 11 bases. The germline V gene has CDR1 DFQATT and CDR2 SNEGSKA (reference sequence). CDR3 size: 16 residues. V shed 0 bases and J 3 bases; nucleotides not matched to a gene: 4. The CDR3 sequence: CSAREIAGGHYNEQFF. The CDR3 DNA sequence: TGCAGTGCTAGAGAAATAGCGGGGGGGCACTACAATGAGCAGTTCTTC.

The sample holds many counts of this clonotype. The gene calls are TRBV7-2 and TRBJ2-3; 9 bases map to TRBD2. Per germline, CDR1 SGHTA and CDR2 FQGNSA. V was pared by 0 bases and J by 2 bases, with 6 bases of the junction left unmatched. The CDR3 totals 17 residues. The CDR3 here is CASSLARSGGNTDTQYF. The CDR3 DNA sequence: TGTGCCAGCAGCTTAGCGCGGAGCGGGGGGAACACAGATACGCAGTATTTT.

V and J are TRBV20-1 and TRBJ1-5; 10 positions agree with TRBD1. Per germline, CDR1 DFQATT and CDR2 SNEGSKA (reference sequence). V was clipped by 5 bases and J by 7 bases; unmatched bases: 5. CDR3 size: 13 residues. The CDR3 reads CSAPGQGPQPQHF. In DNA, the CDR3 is TGCAGTGCTCCGGGACAGGGGCCCCAGCCCCAGCATTTT.

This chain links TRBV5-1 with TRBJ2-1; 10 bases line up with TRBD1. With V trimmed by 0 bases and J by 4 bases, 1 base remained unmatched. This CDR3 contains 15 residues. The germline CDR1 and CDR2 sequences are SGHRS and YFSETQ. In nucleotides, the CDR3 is TGCGCCAGCAGCTTGGCGGGACAGGGGTACAATGAGCAGTTCTTC. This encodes CASSLAGQGYNEQFF.

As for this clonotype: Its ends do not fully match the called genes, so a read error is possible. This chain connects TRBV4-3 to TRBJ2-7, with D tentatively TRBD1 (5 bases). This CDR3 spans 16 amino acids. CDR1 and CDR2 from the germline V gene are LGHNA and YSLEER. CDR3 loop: CASSQWGPERSSEQYF. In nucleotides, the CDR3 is TGCGCCAGCAGCCAATGGGGCCCAGAGCGATCCTCCGAGCAGTACTTC.

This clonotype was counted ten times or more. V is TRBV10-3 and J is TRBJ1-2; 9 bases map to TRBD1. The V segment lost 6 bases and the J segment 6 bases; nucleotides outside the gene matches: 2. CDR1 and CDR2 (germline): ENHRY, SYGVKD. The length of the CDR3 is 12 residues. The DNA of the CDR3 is TGTGCCATCAGGGACAGGGGTGATGGCTACACCTTC. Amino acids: CAIRDRGDGYTF.

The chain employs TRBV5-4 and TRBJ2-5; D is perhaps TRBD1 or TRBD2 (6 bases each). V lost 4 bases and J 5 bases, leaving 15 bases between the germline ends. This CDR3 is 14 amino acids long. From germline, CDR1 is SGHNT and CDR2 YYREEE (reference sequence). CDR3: CASSPSGARETQYF. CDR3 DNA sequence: TGTGCCAGCAGCCCTTCGGGGGCGAGGGAGACCCAGTACTTC.

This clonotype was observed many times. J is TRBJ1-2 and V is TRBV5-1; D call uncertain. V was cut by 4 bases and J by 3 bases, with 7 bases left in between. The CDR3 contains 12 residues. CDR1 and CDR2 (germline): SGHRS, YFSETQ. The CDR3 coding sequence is TGCGCCAGCAGCCCGAGAGACTATGGCTACACCTTC. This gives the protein CASSPRDYGYTF.

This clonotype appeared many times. CDR3 bases: TGTGCCAGCAGTTTTCCTCAGACAGGGGTTACAACTGAAGCTTTCTTT. Its protein is CASSFPQTGVTTEAFF. This chain connects TRBV11-1 to TRBJ1-1; 8 nucleotides match TRBD1. The CDR3 contains 16 residues. CDR1 and CDR2 from the germline V gene are SGHAT and FQDESV (reference sequence). The V segment lost 6 bases and the J segment 5 bases; nucleotides outside the gene matches: 14.

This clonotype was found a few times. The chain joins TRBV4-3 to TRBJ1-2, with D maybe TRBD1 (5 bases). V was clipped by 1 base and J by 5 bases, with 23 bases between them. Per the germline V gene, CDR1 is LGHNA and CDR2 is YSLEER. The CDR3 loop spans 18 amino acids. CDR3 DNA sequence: TGCGCCAGCAGCCAAGGAGTGAGCGGGGGGGGGTTGAATTATGGCTACACCTTC. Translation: CASSQGVSGGGLNYGYTF.

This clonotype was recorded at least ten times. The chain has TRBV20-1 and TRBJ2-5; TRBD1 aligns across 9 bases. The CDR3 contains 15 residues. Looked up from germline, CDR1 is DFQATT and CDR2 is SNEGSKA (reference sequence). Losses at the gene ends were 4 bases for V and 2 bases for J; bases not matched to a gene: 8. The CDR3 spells CSAISPGTGQETQYF. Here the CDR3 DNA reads TGCAGTGCTATCTCACCCGGGACAGGGCAAGAGACCCAGTACTTC.

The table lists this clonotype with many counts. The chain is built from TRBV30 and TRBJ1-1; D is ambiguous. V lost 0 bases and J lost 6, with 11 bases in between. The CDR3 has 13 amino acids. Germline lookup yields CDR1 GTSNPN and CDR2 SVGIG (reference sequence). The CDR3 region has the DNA TGTGCCTGGAGTGTCCAACTTACCGCTGAAGCTTTCTTT. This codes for CAWSVQLTAEAFF.

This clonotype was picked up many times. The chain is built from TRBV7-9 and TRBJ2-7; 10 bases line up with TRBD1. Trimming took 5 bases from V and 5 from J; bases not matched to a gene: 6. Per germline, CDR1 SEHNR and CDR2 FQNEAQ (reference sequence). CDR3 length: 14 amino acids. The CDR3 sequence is CASSRTGGVHEQYF. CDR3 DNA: TGTGCCAGCAGCCGGACAGGGGGTGTCCACGAGCAGTACTTC.

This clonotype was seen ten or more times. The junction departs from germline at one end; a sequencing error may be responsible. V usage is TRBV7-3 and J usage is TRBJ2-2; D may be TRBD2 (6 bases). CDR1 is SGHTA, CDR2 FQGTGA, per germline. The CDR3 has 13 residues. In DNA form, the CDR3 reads TGTGCCAGCAGTGGGGGGAACGCCGGGGAGCTGTTTTTT. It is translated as CASSGGNAGELFF.

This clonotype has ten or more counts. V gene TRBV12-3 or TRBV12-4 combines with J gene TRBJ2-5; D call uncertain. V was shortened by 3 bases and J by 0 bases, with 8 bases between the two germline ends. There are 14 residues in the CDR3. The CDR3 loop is CASSFSEYQETQYF. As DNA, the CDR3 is TGTGCCAGCAGTTTCAGCGAGTACCAAGAGACCCAGTACTTC.

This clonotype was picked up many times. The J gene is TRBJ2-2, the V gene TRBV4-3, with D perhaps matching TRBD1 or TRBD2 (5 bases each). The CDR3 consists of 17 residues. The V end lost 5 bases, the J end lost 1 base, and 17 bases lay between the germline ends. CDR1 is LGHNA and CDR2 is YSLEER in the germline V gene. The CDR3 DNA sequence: TGCGCCAGCAGCTGGGACGTGGGAAGGGGGAACACCGGGGAGCTGTTTTTT. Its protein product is CASSWDVGRGNTGELFF.

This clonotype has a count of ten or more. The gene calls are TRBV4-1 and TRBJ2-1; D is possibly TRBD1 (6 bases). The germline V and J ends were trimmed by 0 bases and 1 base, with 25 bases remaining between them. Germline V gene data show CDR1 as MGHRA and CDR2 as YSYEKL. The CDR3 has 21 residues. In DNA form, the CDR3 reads TGCGCCAGCAGCCAAGAATCTTACACAGGGCCCTTTACCGAGTCCTACAATGAGCAGTTCTTC. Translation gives CASSQESYTGPFTESYNEQFF.

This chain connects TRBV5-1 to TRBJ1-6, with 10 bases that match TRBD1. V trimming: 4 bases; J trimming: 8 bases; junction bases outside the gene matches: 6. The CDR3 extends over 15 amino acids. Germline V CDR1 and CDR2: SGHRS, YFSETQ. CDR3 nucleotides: TGCGCCAGCAGCACTGGGACAGGGGTGGATTCACCCCTCCACTTT. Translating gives CASSTGTGVDSPLHF. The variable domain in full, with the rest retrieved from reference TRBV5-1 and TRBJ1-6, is KAGVTQTPRYLIKTRGQQVTLSCSPISGHRSVSWYQQTPGQGLQFLFEYFSETQRNKGNFPGRFSGRQFSNSRSEMNVSTLELGDSALYLCASSTGTGVDSPLHFGNGTRLTVT.

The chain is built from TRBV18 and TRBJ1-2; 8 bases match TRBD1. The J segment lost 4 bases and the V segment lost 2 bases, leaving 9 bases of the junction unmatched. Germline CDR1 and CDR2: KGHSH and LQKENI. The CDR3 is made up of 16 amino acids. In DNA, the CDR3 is TGTGCCAGCTCACCAAGTTTTGGACAGGGACTCTATGGCTACACCTTC. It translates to CASSPSFGQGLYGYTF.